This entry lists 2 T cell receptor beta chains sequenced from one sample in a study of shared clonotypes between healthy human individuals. Sequencing was performed with immunoSEQ multiplex PCR; in TCRdb, only in-frame clones are kept and a portion is missing. The table shows fewer than 2.5 million clones, with roughly 93% occurring only once. Sequencing used naive CD4+ T cells from PBMCs. Subset described: CD45RA+ positively selected. The source of these receptors is a man between 18 and 35 years old in good health. Some clones in this sample may be carry-over from other donors' samples.

V usage is TRBV27 and J usage is TRBJ2-3; D gene unclear. CDR3 length: 16 amino acids. CDR1 and CDR2 (germline): MNHEY, SMNVEV (reference sequence). V was cut by 1 base and J by 2 bases, with 13 bases left in between. The CDR3 spells CASSLLLETYTDTQYF. The DNA for the CDR3 is TGTGCCAGCAGTTTATTGTTAGAAACCTACACAGATACGCAGTATTTT.

This clone was observed a handful of times. The rearrangement joins TRBV6-5 to TRBJ1-1; no clear D. This CDR3 contains 14 residues. Germline values: CDR1 MNHEY, CDR2 SVGAGI. The V end was cut by 0 bases, the J end by 0 bases, with 5 bases between. The chain's CDR3 is CASSYSSLNTEAFF. The CDR3 DNA sequence: TGTGCCAGCAGTTACTCATCACTGAACACTGAAGCTTTCTTT.